This T cell receptor beta chain emerged from a study of cytomegalovirus exposure and HLA in healthy donors. General study findings and limits: No immune exposure information besides CMV serostatus was available.

CDR1 SGHRS and CDR2 YFSETQ come from the germline V gene. V gave up 1 base and J gave up 4 bases, with 8 bases separating them. The CDR3 is made up of 14 amino acids. Concerning this clone: Its target is unknown.

PCR primers comprised 60 Vbeta and 13 Jbeta primers. TCRdb's copy holds only in-frame clones and misses some; the assay was immunoSEQ multiplex PCR. The sample consists of around 110,000 clones, about 86% of them appearing once. This TCR derives from a woman aged 25 to 39 in good health and CMV-seronegative. The chain employs TRBV5-1 and TRBJ2-2; D is perhaps TRBD1 (7 bases). What was sequenced was PBMCs. The CDR3 sequence: CASSLQGGTGELFF. CDR3 DNA sequence: TGCGCCAGCAGCTTGCAGGGGGGCACCGGGGAGCTGTTTTTT.